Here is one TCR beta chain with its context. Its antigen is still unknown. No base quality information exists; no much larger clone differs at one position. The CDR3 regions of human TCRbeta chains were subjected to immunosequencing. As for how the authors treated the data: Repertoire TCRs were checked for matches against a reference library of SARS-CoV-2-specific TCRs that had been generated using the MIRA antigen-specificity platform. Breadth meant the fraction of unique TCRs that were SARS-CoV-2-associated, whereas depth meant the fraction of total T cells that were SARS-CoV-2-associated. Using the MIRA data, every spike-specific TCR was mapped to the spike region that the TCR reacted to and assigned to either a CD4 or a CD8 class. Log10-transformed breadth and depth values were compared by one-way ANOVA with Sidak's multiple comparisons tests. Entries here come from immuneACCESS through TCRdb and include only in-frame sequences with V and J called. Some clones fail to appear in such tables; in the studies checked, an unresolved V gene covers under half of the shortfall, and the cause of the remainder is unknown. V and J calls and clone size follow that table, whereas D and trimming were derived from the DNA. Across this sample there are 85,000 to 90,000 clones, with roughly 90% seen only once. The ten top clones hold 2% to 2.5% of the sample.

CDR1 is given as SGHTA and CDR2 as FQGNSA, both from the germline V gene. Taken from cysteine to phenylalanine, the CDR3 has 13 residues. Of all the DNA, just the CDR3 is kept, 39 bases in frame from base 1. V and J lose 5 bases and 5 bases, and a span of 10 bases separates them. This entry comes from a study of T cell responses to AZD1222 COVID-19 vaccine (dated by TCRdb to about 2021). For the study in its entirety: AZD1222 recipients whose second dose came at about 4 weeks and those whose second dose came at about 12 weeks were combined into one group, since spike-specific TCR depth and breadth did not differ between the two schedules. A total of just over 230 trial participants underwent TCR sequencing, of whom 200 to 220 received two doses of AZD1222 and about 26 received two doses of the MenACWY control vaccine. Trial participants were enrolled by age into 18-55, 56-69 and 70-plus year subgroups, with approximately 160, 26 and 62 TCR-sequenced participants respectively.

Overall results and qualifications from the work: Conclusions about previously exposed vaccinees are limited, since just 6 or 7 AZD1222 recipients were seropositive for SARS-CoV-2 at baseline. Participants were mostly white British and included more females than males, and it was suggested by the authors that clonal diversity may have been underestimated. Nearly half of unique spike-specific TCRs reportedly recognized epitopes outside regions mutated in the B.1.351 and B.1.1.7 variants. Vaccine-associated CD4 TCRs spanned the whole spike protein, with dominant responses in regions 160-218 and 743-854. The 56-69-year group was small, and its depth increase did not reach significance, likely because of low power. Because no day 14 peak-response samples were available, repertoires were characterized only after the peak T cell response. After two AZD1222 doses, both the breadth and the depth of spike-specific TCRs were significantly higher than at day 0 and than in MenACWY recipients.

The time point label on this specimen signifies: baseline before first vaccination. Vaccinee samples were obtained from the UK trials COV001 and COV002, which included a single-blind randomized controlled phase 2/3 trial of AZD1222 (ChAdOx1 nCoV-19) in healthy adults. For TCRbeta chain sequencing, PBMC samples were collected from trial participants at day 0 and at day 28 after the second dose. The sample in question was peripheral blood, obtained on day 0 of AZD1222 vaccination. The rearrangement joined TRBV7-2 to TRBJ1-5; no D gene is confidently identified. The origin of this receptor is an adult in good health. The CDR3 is CASSTQRDQPQHF. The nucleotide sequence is TGTGCCAGCAGCACCCAGAGGGATCAGCCCCAGCATTTT.